This TCR beta chain was identified in a study of T cell changes during pregnancy in multiple sclerosis. Assay used: immunoSEQ multiplex PCR; TCRdb lists only in-frame clones, some missing. Here the sample spans tens of thousands of clones, around 91% being singletons. This TCR was sampled from a female donor in good health, enrolled as a control in a pregnancy study. Sequencing used peripheral blood, obtained after pregnancy.

Written as DNA, the CDR3 is TGTGCCAGCAGCTTAGGAGCGGGGGGGCGTGCAGATACGCAGTATTTT. It yields the protein CASSLGAGGRADTQYF. The J gene is TRBJ2-3, the V gene TRBV7-3, with TRBD2 matching over 10 bases. Germline CDR1 SGHTA, CDR2 FQGTGA. CDR3 length equals 16 residues. The J segment lost 4 bases and the V segment lost 2 bases, leaving 6 bases of the junction unmatched.